This T cell receptor (beta chain) was found in a study of preoperative IRX-2 immunotherapy in early breast cancer (dated by TCRdb to the late 2010s). Library method: the immunoSEQ multiplex PCR assay. TCRdb mirrors the immuneACCESS table, restricted to in-frame sequences. Some clones are absent from its copies; in checked studies, under half trace to an unresolved V gene, and the reason for the others is unknown. This sample comprises under 35,000 clones, approximately 80% of them detected only once. 3% to 3.5% of the sample comes from the top ten. As for this clone: This receptor's antigen is unknown. Per-nucleotide qualities are absent, and no much larger clonotype sits a single base away.

The treatment or condition label corresponds to: preoperative locoregional IRX-2 cytokine immunotherapy. The samples were obtained from a phase Ib study that tested preoperative, locoregional IRX-2 cytokine immunotherapy designed to prime immune responses. Before surgery, IRX-2 was given to the donors, who were patients with early-stage breast cancer. Including cysteine and phenylalanine, the CDR3 has 13 amino acids. Only CDR3 DNA is held: 39 bases, read in frame from base 1. The trim is 5 bases for V and 5 bases for J, with a gap of 10 bases between the germline ends. Reading the germline V gene gives CDR1 MNHGY and CDR2 SAAAGT.

The sequence was obtained from a human donor with breast cancer. This sequence uses TRBV6-8 and TRBJ2-4, and the D gene may be TRBD1, 6 bases matching. This material was acquired from a patient treated with IRX-2 immunotherapy. The nucleotide sequence reads TGTGCCAGCAGTGGGGGCCTCCAAAACATTCAGTACTTC. It translates to CASSGGLQNIQYF.